This TCR beta chain was sequenced for a study of pediatric ulcerative colitis. General observations from the study: This repertoire reflects total lymphocytes rather than subpopulations like regulatory T cells. All ulcerative colitis patients, but no controls, carried two rectal clonotypes. Ulcerative colitis patients shared more blood-rectal clones than controls.

TCRdb keeps only in-frame clones here, not all; method: immunoSEQ multiplex PCR. This table holds more than 45,000 clones, around 87% found once. As concerns this clone: Its antigen is not known.

V shed 4 bases and J 4 bases; nucleotides not matched to a gene: 7. Germline-derived CDR1 and CDR2 are SNHLY and FYNNEI. CDR3 length: 15 amino acids. The sequence derives from a boy younger than 18 who was a control in a study of pediatric ulcerative colitis. Specimen: blood. The genes are TRBV2 and TRBJ2-3; 8 nucleotides line up with TRBD2. The CDR3 here is CASSATGGPSDTQYF. DNA for the CDR3: TGTGCCAGCAGTGCGACGGGGGGGCCCTCAGATACGCAGTATTTT.